The 19 T cell receptor beta chains below were found in one sample sequenced in a study of blood T cell repertoires in COVID-19. The repertoire was sequenced with immunoSEQ multiplex PCR; TCRdb's copy has only in-frame clones and lacks some. Of about 110,000 clones detected, about 88% appear once; the ten largest clones hold around 2%. Specimen: peripheral blood. The receptor set was obtained from a human donor in a cohort sampled during active COVID-19.

This rearrangement joins TRBV10-2 to TRBJ2-1; possibly TRBD2 for D (6 bases). The CDR3 runs 15 residues. The V gene's germline CDR1 is WSHSY and CDR2 SAAADI. The V gene lost 6 bases and the J gene lost 8 bases, with 20 bases spanning the gap. In DNA form, the CDR3 reads TGCGCCAGCAGAGAGCCGGGACTTCCTACAGATGAGCAGTTCTTC. Its protein product is CASREPGLPTDEQFF.

This chain links TRBV6-5 with TRBJ2-1, with TRBD1 matching over 10 bases. V gave up 6 bases and J gave up 4 bases; unmatched junction bases: 6. CDR1 MNHEY and CDR2 SVGAGI come from the germline V gene. The CDR3 is 15 amino acids. The CDR3 loop reads CASRLTGGLYNEQFF. The CDR3 bases are TGTGCCAGCAGACTGACAGGGGGCCTTTACAATGAGCAGTTCTTC.

The genes are TRBV10-1 and TRBJ2-2; 7 bases fit TRBD1. With 4 bases clipped from V and 5 bases from J, the junction kept 10 bases outside the gene matches. The V gene's germline CDR1 is WNHNN and CDR2 SYGVQD (reference sequence). The CDR3 sequence is 16 residues long. The CDR3 coding sequence is TGCGCCAGCAGTGCAAGGAAGGCAGGGGGTACCGGGGAGCTGTTTTTT. Encoded protein: CASSARKAGGTGELFF.

This CDR3 is CASSDSTGSWNEQYF. CDR3 DNA sequence: TGTGCCAGCAGTGATTCGACAGGGTCCTGGAACGAGCAGTACTTC. This chain uses TRBV25-1 with TRBJ2-7, with TRBD1 matching 7 bases. The CDR3 is 15 amino acids. CDR1 is MGHDK and CDR2 is SYGVNS in the germline V gene. Unmatched junction bases numbered 10, after V lost 3 bases and J lost 5 bases.

V usage is TRBV4-2 and J usage is TRBJ2-4; 11 bases align to TRBD2. This CDR3 comprises 16 residues. The ends lost 0 bases at V and 10 bases at J; junction bases unmatched: 8. Germline V gene sequence: CDR1 LGHNA, CDR2 YNFKEQ. CDR3 sequence reads: CASSQDGLAGGRIQYF. The DNA for the CDR3 is TGTGCCAGCAGCCAAGATGGGCTAGCGGGAGGCAGGATTCAGTACTTC.

V gene TRBV19 combines with J gene TRBJ2-4, with 7 nucleotides matching TRBD1. CDR3 length: 19 amino acids. J gave up 0 bases and V 2 bases, and 13 bases lay outside the gene matches. CDR1 LNHDA and CDR2 SQIVND come from the germline V gene (reference sequence). The CDR3 here is CASSITLPGQALAKNIQYF. The CDR3 coding sequence is TGTGCCAGTAGTATAACCCTCCCCGGACAGGCGCTAGCCAAAAACATTCAGTACTTC. The complete variable domain, with remaining parts taken from reference TRBV19 and TRBJ2-4, reads DGGITQSPKYLFRKEGQNVTLSCEQNLNHDAMYWYRQDPGQGLRLIYYSQIVNDFQKGDIAEGYSVSREKKESFPLTVTSAQKNPTAFYLCASSITLPGQALAKNIQYFGAGTRLSVL.

This clone was seen once. In DNA form, the CDR3 reads TGTGCCAGCAGTTTCTCTAGCGGGAGTCAGCACAATGAGCAGTTCTTC. Its translation: CASSFSSGSQHNEQFF. The genes are TRBV27 and TRBJ2-1; TRBD2 matches at 10 bases. Germline lookup yields CDR1 MNHEY and CDR2 SMNVEV (reference sequence). This CDR3 is built from 16 residues. Unmatched junction bases numbered 7, after V lost 3 bases and J lost 5 bases.

The V gene is TRBV2, the J gene TRBJ2-7; weak D call: TRBD1 (6 bases). The CDR3 is made up of 13 amino acids. Germline lookup yields CDR1 SNHLY and CDR2 FYNNEI. V gave up 8 bases and J gave up 1 base, with 12 bases separating them. The CDR3 region has the DNA TGTGCCAGCGCCATACAGGGATCCTACGAGCAGTACTTC. Its translation is CASAIQGSYEQYF.

V is TRBV3-1 (or the pseudogene TRBV3-2) and J is TRBJ2-5, with D tentatively TRBD2 (6 bases). The CDR3 consists of 11 residues. The V and J ends lost 6 bases and 12 bases respectively, with 14 bases between them. CDR1 is LGHDT and CDR2 is YNNKEL in the germline V gene (reference sequence). CDR3 nucleotide sequence: TGTGCCAGCAGTCGTCGGGACTTGGAGTACTTC. Its protein is CASSRRDLEYF.

The chain carries TRBV7-6 and TRBJ2-3; D may be TRBD1 (6 bases). The CDR3 contains 16 residues. V was pared by 0 bases and J by 0 bases, with 10 bases between. Germline-derived CDR1 and CDR2 are SGHVS and FNYEAQ. In nucleotides, the CDR3 is TGTGCCAGCAGCTTAGCGCAGGGGTTAAGCACAGATACGCAGTATTTT. The encoded protein is CASSLAQGLSTDTQYF.

This rearrangement joins TRBV5-1 to TRBJ2-2, with 8 bases that match TRBD2. The J segment lost 0 bases and the V segment lost 3 bases, leaving 4 bases of the junction unmatched. This CDR3 contains 16 residues. The V gene's germline CDR1 is SGHRS and CDR2 YFSETQ. The CDR3 here is CASSSRTSTNTGELFF. DNA of the CDR3: TGCGCCAGCAGCTCGAGGACTAGCACGAACACCGGGGAGCTGTTTTTT.

V usage is TRBV6-2 or TRBV6-3 and J usage is TRBJ1-5; TRBD1 matches 12 bases. This CDR3 spans 19 amino acids. Germline trimming cut 5 bases from V and 2 bases from J; bases unmatched to any gene: 13. Germline CDR1 reads MNHEY; CDR2 reads SVGEGT. In nucleotides, the CDR3 is TGTGCCAGCAGTCGCGGACCGGGACAGGGGGCGACTGGCAATCAGCCCCAGCATTTT. It specifies CASSRGPGQGATGNQPQHF.

V is TRBV12-5 and J is TRBJ2-7; D is possibly TRBD1 (5 bases). The CDR3 length is 14 residues. The V end was cut by 5 bases, the J end by 2 bases, with 13 bases between. Germline CDR1 is LGHNT and CDR2 is FRNRAP. CDR3 sequence reads: CASGLGVRPYEQYF. CDR3 coding DNA: TGTGCTAGTGGTCTAGGGGTGAGGCCCTACGAGCAGTACTTC. Using reference TRBV12-5 and TRBJ2-7 for the parts outside the CDR3, the full variable domain is DARVTQTPRHKVTEMGQEVTMRCQPILGHNTVFWYRQTMMQGLELLAYFRNRAPLDDSGMPKDRFSAEMPDATLATLKIQPSEPRDSAVYFCASGLGVRPYEQYFGPGTRLTVT.

The chain carries TRBV10-1 and TRBJ1-4; 7 nucleotides agree with TRBD1. Germline CDR1 and CDR2: WNHNN and SYGVQD (reference sequence). J gave up 5 bases and V 0 bases, and 0 bases lay outside the gene matches. This CDR3 region has 14 residues. The CDR3 region is CASSESRGNEKLFF. The DNA of the CDR3 is TGCGCCAGCAGTGAGTCCAGGGGGAATGAAAAACTGTTTTTT.

The genes are TRBV14 and TRBJ2-3, with 7 nucleotides matching TRBD2. The germline V gene encodes CDR1 SGHDN and CDR2 FVKESK. This CDR3 spans 13 amino acids. The V segment lost 8 bases and the J segment 1 base; nucleotides outside the gene matches: 3. The chain's CDR3 is CASGRVGTDTQYF. DNA for the CDR3: TGTGCCAGCGGGAGGGTCGGCACAGATACGCAGTATTTT.

The chain carries TRBV7-3 and TRBJ2-3; 12 nucleotides line up with TRBD2. CDR1 and CDR2 (germline): SGHTA, FQGTGA. J was trimmed by 2 bases and V by 3 bases; bases with no gene match: 3. The CDR3 sequence is 16 residues long. The CDR3 nucleotides are TGTGCCAGCAGCTTTCTAGCGGGGGGGTACACAGATACGCAGTATTTT. It translates to CASSFLAGGYTDTQYF.

For this clone: One end of the junction is discordant with germline, which a read error may explain. The same CDR3 can be traced to other DNA sequences in this sample. This CDR3 reads CASSLLQGQETQYF. In nucleotides, the CDR3 is TGCGCCAGCAGCTTATTACAGGGACAAGAGACCCAGTACTTC. The chain is built from TRBV7-9 and TRBJ2-5; tentatively, D is TRBD1 (6 bases). The V gene's germline CDR1 is SEHNR and CDR2 FQNEAQ (reference sequence). The CDR3 runs to 14 residues. Full variable domain (missing parts from reference TRBV7-9 and TRBJ2-5): DTGVSQNPRHKITKRGQNVTFRCDPISEHNRLYWYRQTLGQGPEFLTYFQNEAQLEKSRLLSDRFSAERPKGSFSTLEIQRTEQGDSAMYLCASSLLQGQETQYFGPGTRLLVL.

V and J are TRBV27 and TRBJ2-7; D is undetermined. In germline, CDR1 is MNHEY, CDR2 SMNVEV (reference sequence). This CDR3 spans 14 amino acids. The V end lost 3 bases, the J end lost 4 bases, and 13 bases lay between the germline ends. CDR3 in DNA: TGTGCCAGCAGTTTGGCGGTAGAAACGTACGAGCAGTACTTC. This translates into CASSLAVETYEQYF.

The rearrangement uses TRBV6-6 and TRBJ1-2; TRBD1 is a possible D gene (5 bases). The CDR3 extends over 14 amino acids. CDR1 is MNHNY and CDR2 is SVGAGI in the germline V gene (reference sequence). Trimming took 5 bases from V and 0 from J, leaving 10 bases between them. Written as DNA, the CDR3 is TGTGCCAGCAGTACAGGTTACTCTAACTATGGCTACACCTTC. It translates to CASSTGYSNYGYTF.